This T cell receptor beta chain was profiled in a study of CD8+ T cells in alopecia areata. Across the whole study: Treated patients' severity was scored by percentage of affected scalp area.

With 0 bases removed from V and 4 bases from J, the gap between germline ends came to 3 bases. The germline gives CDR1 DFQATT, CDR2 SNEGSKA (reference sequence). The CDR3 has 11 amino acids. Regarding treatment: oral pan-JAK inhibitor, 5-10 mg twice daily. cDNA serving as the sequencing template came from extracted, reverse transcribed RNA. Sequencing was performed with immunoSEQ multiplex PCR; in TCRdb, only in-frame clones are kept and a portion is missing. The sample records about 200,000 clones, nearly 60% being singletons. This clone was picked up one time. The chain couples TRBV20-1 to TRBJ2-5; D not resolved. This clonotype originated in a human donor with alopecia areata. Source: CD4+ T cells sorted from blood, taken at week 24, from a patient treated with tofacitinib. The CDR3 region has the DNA TGCAGTGCTAGAGAAGCAGAGACCCAGTACTTC. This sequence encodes CSAREAETQYF.